Within the sample, the clone carrying this T cell receptor beta chain is medium-sized (0.01 to 0.1%). The source of the sample is a study of neurological immune-mediated disorders. TCRdb re-analysed the 5' RACE reads in MiXCR, keeping a single row per CDR3 protein. Among roughly 47,000 distinct CDR3 sequences listed, roughly 4.1% were seen once. Trimming took 0 bases from V and 5 from J; bases not matched to a gene: 9. Looked up from germline, CDR1 is MGHRA and CDR2 is YSYEKL. The CDR3 extends over 17 amino acids. This clonotype was obtained from an older woman with multiple sclerosis. The rearrangement uses TRBV4-1 and TRBJ1-5, with 8 bases matching TRBD1. Input material: PBMCs. The DNA for the CDR3 is TGCGCCAGCAGCCAAGATTATGGGACAGGAGGGGATCAGCCCCAGCATTTT. It translates to CASSQDYGTGGDQPQHF.